The rows below give T cell receptor beta chains drawn from one sample of a study of T cell responses to AZD1222 COVID-19 vaccine. Method: immunoSEQ multiplex PCR; TCRdb's copy keeps in-frame clones and lacks some. The repertoire consists of some 150,000 clones, with approximately 93% occurring once and the leading ten covering around 0.9%. The sample here was peripheral blood, taken on day 0 of MenACWY control vaccination. The receptors here all came from an adult in good health. Each CDR3 is given with its conserved first and last residue. Each record gives: V gene, J gene, clone size, D gene, CDR3 length, CDR3 DNA, CDR3 protein. D genes are given only for firm matches. A clone size is listed for some rows: how often the clone was seen (once, few, many), or a class if it is expanded.

V gene: TRBV9; J gene: TRBJ1-3; clone size: once; D gene: -; CDR3 length: 15; CDR3 DNA: TGTGCCAGCAGCGTAACAGTGGGCTCTGGAAACACCATATATTTT; CDR3 protein: CASSVTVGSGNTIYF
V gene: TRBV7-3; J gene: TRBJ1-1; clone size: -; D gene: -; CDR3 length: 16; CDR3 DNA: TGTGCCAGCAGCTCTGACCCAGGGAGGGCGAACACTGAAGCTTTCTTT; CDR3 protein: CASSSDPGRANTEAFF
V gene: TRBV5-1; J gene: TRBJ1-2; clone size: once; D gene: -; CDR3 length: 14; CDR3 DNA: TGCGCCAGCAGTTCGAGCATGCAGGGCTATGGCTACACCTTC; CDR3 protein: CASSSSMQGYGYTF
V gene: TRBV4-1; J gene: TRBJ2-7; clone size: -; D gene: -; CDR3 length: 14; CDR3 DNA: TGCGCCAGCAGCCAAGGAGGGTATTACTACGAGCAGTACTTC; CDR3 protein: CASSQGGYYYEQYF
V gene: TRBV7-2; J gene: TRBJ1-5; clone size: -; D gene: -; CDR3 length: 13; CDR3 DNA: TGTGCCAGCAGCACCTACAGAAATCAGCCCCAGCATTTT; CDR3 protein: CASSTYRNQPQHF
V gene: TRBV10-3; J gene: TRBJ1-1; clone size: few; D gene: -; CDR3 length: 16; CDR3 DNA: TGTGCCATCAGTGAGTCGCAAGCACCTTTGCCCACTGAAGCTTTCTTT; CDR3 protein: CAISESQAPLPTEAFF
V gene: TRBV6-5; J gene: TRBJ2-3; clone size: few; D gene: -; CDR3 length: 15; CDR3 DNA: TGTGCCAGCAGTTACGGGACACTACGCACAGATACGCAGTATTTT; CDR3 protein: CASSYGTLRTDTQYF
V gene: TRBV9; J gene: TRBJ1-4; clone size: few; D gene: TRBD1; CDR3 length: 15; CDR3 DNA: TGTGCCAGCAGCCTGACAGGGGGTGACAATGAAAAACTGTTTTTT; CDR3 protein: CASSLTGGDNEKLFF
V gene: TRBV6-5; J gene: TRBJ1-1; clone size: -; D gene: TRBD1; CDR3 length: 13; CDR3 DNA: TGTGCCAGCAGTTACTCCCAGGGGGGTGAAGCTTTCTTT; CDR3 protein: CASSYSQGGEAFF
V gene: TRBV10-1; J gene: TRBJ2-1; clone size: -; D gene: TRBD1; CDR3 length: 15; CDR3 DNA: TGCGCCAGCAGTAACCGGGACAGAGTTAACAATGAGCAGTTCTTC; CDR3 protein: CASSNRDRVNNEQFF
V gene: TRBV19; J gene: TRBJ1-4; clone size: once; D gene: TRBD1; CDR3 length: 17; CDR3 DNA: TGTGCCAGTAGTAGGACAGGGGGCCTACCCCCTAATGAAAAACTGTTTTTT; CDR3 protein: CASSRTGGLPPNEKLFF
V gene: TRBV2; J gene: TRBJ2-1; clone size: -; D gene: -; CDR3 length: 14; CDR3 DNA: TGTGCCAGCCGGGACTCCGGTCCCTACAATGAGCAGTTCTTC; CDR3 protein: CASRDSGPYNEQFF
V gene: TRBV11-2; J gene: TRBJ1-2; clone size: -; D gene: -; CDR3 length: 15; CDR3 DNA: TGTGCCAGCAGCCCCGGGTTCCAAAATATCTATGGCTACACCTTC; CDR3 protein: CASSPGFQNIYGYTF
V gene: TRBV7-9; J gene: TRBJ1-1; clone size: -; D gene: -; CDR3 length: 14; CDR3 DNA: TGTGCCAGCAGCTTTTTGTCGGGTCTCCCTGAAGCTTTCTTT; CDR3 protein: CASSFLSGLPEAFF
V gene: TRBV18; J gene: TRBJ1-5; clone size: -; D gene: -; CDR3 length: 15; CDR3 DNA: TGTGCCAGCTCACCGACAGGCGACCGCAATCAGCCCCAGCATTTT; CDR3 protein: CASSPTGDRNQPQHF
V gene: TRBV5-1; J gene: TRBJ1-3; clone size: -; D gene: -; CDR3 length: 13; CDR3 DNA: TGCGCCAGCAGAACGGACGTCGGGAACACCATATATTTT; CDR3 protein: CASRTDVGNTIYF
V gene: TRBV18; J gene: TRBJ2-7; clone size: -; D gene: -; CDR3 length: 16; CDR3 DNA: TGTGCCAGCTCACCATCGGGCAGGTCCCCTAGCTACGAGCAGTACTTC; CDR3 protein: CASSPSGRSPSYEQYF
V gene: TRBV11-2; J gene: TRBJ2-7; clone size: -; D gene: -; CDR3 length: 15; CDR3 DNA: TGTGCCAGCAGCTTAGATCACGGGGACTCCTACGAGCAGTACTTC; CDR3 protein: CASSLDHGDSYEQYF
V gene: TRBV21-1; J gene: TRBJ1-5; clone size: -; D gene: -; CDR3 length: 15; CDR3 DNA: TGTGCCAGCAGCAGGGAAGGCCATAGCAATCAGCCCCAGCATTTT; CDR3 protein: CASSREGHSNQPQHF
V gene: TRBV7-9; J gene: TRBJ1-4; clone size: -; D gene: -; CDR3 length: 15; CDR3 DNA: TGTGCCAGCACACTGTCCGGGGCGGCGAGGGAAAAACTGTTTTTT; CDR3 protein: CASTLSGAAREKLFF
V gene: TRBV4-1; J gene: TRBJ2-7; clone size: once; D gene: -; CDR3 length: 14; CDR3 DNA: TGCGCCAGCAGCCAAGGGCAGGGATCTAGGGAGCAGTACTTC; CDR3 protein: CASSQGQGSREQYF
V gene: TRBV25-1; J gene: TRBJ2-6; clone size: -; D gene: -; CDR3 length: 16; CDR3 DNA: TGTGCCAGCAAACACACGGGGGGCACTGGGGCCAACGTCCTGACTTTC; CDR3 protein: CASKHTGGTGANVLTF
V gene: TRBV4-2; J gene: TRBJ2-1; clone size: -; D gene: TRBD2; CDR3 length: 16; CDR3 DNA: TGTGCCAGCAGCCAGGAGGCGGCTAGCGGGAACGGGGGGCAGTTCTTC; CDR3 protein: CASSQEAASGNGGQFF
V gene: TRBV7-3; J gene: TRBJ1-2; clone size: -; D gene: -; CDR3 length: 13; CDR3 DNA: TGTGCCAGCAGCTCCTCAGGGGAGGGTGGCTACACCTTC; CDR3 protein: CASSSSGEGGYTF
V gene: TRBV9; J gene: TRBJ2-7; clone size: few; D gene: TRBD1; CDR3 length: 13; CDR3 DNA: TGTGCCAGCAGCGTAGGATCAGGGGGCGAGCAGTACTTC; CDR3 protein: CASSVGSGGEQYF
V gene: TRBV2; J gene: TRBJ2-6; clone size: -; D gene: -; CDR3 length: 14; CDR3 DNA: TGTGCCAGCAGTGCGAGCGCTGGGGCCAACGTCCTGACTTTC; CDR3 protein: CASSASAGANVLTF
V gene: TRBV13; J gene: TRBJ1-1; clone size: -; D gene: -; CDR3 length: 14; CDR3 DNA: TGTGCCAGCAGCTGGGGACTCCAGAACACTGAAGCTTTCTTT; CDR3 protein: CASSWGLQNTEAFF
V gene: TRBV27; J gene: TRBJ1-2; clone size: -; D gene: -; CDR3 length: 15; CDR3 DNA: TGTGCCAGCAGACCGAACAATGCCCCCAACTATGGCTACACCTTC; CDR3 protein: CASRPNNAPNYGYTF
V gene: TRBV7-2; J gene: TRBJ2-3; clone size: -; D gene: -; CDR3 length: 15; CDR3 DNA: TGTGCCAGCAGCTTTGGGGGGACTAGCACAGATACGCAGTATTTT; CDR3 protein: CASSFGGTSTDTQYF
V gene: TRBV9; J gene: TRBJ1-1; clone size: -; D gene: -; CDR3 length: 14; CDR3 DNA: TGTGCCAGCAGCGTCACAGCTGAGAACACTGAAGCTTTCTTT; CDR3 protein: CASSVTAENTEAFF
V gene: TRBV30; J gene: TRBJ1-6; clone size: -; D gene: -; CDR3 length: 13; CDR3 DNA: TGTGCCTGGAGCGAGGGACTCAATTCACCCCTCCACTTT; CDR3 protein: CAWSEGLNSPLHF
V gene: TRBV6-2/TRBV6-3; J gene: TRBJ2-7; clone size: -; D gene: -; CDR3 length: 14; CDR3 DNA: TGTGCCAGCAGTTACCTCACCCGATACTACGAGCAGTACTTC; CDR3 protein: CASSYLTRYYEQYF
V gene: TRBV5-1; J gene: TRBJ1-6; clone size: -; D gene: -; CDR3 length: 14; CDR3 DNA: TGCGCCAGCAGCTTGGCAGGGGCAAGTTCACCCCTCCACTTT; CDR3 protein: CASSLAGASSPLHF
V gene: TRBV11-3; J gene: TRBJ2-1; clone size: once; D gene: TRBD1; CDR3 length: 14; CDR3 DNA: TGTGCCAGCAGCTTGGGACAGTCCGCAAATGAGCAGTTCTTC; CDR3 protein: CASSLGQSANEQFF
V gene: TRBV6-5; J gene: TRBJ1-5; clone size: once; D gene: -; CDR3 length: 15; CDR3 DNA: TGTGCCAGCAGTAGACGAGGGTCAGGGAATCAGCCCCAGCATTTT; CDR3 protein: CASSRRGSGNQPQHF
V gene: TRBV27; J gene: TRBJ2-7; clone size: -; D gene: TRBD2; CDR3 length: 16; CDR3 DNA: TGTGCCAGCAGTTTATTTCGGGGACTAGCTCAGCACGAGCAGTACTTC; CDR3 protein: CASSLFRGLAQHEQYF
V gene: TRBV11-2; J gene: TRBJ1-3; clone size: -; D gene: -; CDR3 length: 12; CDR3 DNA: TGTGCCAGCGGCCTCTCTGGAAACACCATATATTTT; CDR3 protein: CASGLSGNTIYF
V gene: TRBV6-5; J gene: TRBJ1-6; clone size: once; D gene: -; CDR3 length: 15; CDR3 DNA: TGTGCCAGCAGTCCCGCCTCGGGACACCGATCACCCCTCCACTTT; CDR3 protein: CASSPASGHRSPLHF
V gene: TRBV9; J gene: TRBJ2-7; clone size: -; D gene: TRBD2; CDR3 length: 15; CDR3 DNA: TGTGCCAGCAGCGTAGGTTCTAGCGGGAGGACCGAGCAGTACTTC; CDR3 protein: CASSVGSSGRTEQYF
V gene: TRBV6-5; J gene: TRBJ1-1; clone size: -; D gene: -; CDR3 length: 14; CDR3 DNA: TGTGCCAGCAGTTTCCTAGGGGAGGGCACTGAAGCTTTCTTT; CDR3 protein: CASSFLGEGTEAFF